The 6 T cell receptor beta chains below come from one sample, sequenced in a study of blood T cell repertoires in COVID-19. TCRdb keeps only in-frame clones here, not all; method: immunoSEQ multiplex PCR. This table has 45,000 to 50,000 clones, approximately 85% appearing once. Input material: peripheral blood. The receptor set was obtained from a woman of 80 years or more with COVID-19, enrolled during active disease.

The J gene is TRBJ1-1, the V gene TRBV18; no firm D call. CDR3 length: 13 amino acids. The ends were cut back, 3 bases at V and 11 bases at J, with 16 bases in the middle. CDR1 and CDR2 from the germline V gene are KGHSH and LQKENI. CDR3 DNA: TGTGCCAGCTCACCTGCGGCCGCCCACTCGGCTTTCTTT. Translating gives CASSPAAAHSAFF.

The DNA of the CDR3 is TGTGCCAGCAGCCCGGGTCGGACACATCAGCCCCAGCATTTT. Its protein product is CASSPGRTHQPQHF. The J gene is TRBJ1-5, the V gene TRBV7-2; a weak D match, TRBD1 (5 bases). This CDR3 contains 14 residues. Germline-derived CDR1 and CDR2 are SGHTA and FQGNSA. V lost 5 bases, J lost 5 bases, and 13 bases lay in between. The whole variable domain, filled in from reference TRBV7-2 and TRBJ1-5, reads GAGVSQSPSNKVTEKGKDVELRCDPISGHTALYWYRQSLGQGLEFLIYFQGNSAPDKSGLPSDRFSAERTGGSVSTLTIQRTQQEDSAVYLCASSPGRTHQPQHFGDGTRLSIL.

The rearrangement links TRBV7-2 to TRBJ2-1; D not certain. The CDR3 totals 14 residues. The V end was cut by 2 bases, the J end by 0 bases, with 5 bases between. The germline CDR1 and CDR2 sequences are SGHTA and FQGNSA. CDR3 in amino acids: CASSLPGSYNEQFF. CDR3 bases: TGTGCCAGCAGCTTACCCGGCTCCTACAATGAGCAGTTCTTC.

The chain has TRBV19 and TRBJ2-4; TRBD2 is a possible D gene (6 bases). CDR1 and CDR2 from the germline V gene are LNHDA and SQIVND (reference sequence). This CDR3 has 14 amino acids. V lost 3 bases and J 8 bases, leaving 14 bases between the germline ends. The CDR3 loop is CASSISERRDIQYF. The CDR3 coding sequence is TGTGCCAGTAGTATTAGTGAGAGGAGGGACATTCAGTACTTC. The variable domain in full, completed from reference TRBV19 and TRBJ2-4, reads DGGITQSPKYLFRKEGQNVTLSCEQNLNHDAMYWYRQDPGQGLRLIYYSQIVNDFQKGDIAEGYSVSREKKESFPLTVTSAQKNPTAFYLCASSISERRDIQYFGAGTRLSVL.

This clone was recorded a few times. The CDR3 region is CASSPSHDRANTIYF. CDR3 nucleotide sequence: TGTGCCAGCAGTCCTTCACACGACAGGGCAAACACCATATATTTT. The rearrangement joins TRBV28 to TRBJ1-3, with 7 bases matching TRBD1. Germline V gene sequence: CDR1 MDHEN, CDR2 SYDVKM. The CDR3 loop spans 15 amino acids. Trimming took 5 bases from V and 6 from J; bases not matched to a gene: 10.

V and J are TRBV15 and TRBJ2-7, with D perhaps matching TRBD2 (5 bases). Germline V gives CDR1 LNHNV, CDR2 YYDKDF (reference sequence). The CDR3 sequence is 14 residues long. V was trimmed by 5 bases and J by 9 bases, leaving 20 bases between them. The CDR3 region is CATSATLVRVGQYF. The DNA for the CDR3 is TGTGCCACCAGCGCTACTTTGGTGCGGGTCGGGCAGTACTTC.